Below, 3 T cell receptor beta chains from the same sample are listed, as sequenced in a study of identical twins' blood T cells. From the 5' RACE reads, TCRdb called clonotypes with MiXCR, one entry per CDR3 protein. The sample records hundreds of thousands of distinct CDR3 sequences, around 30% being singletons. Sequencing was performed on PBMCs. The receptor source for this set is a woman between 18 and 50 years old in good health.

This sequence joins TRBV7-2 and TRBJ1-5, with D possibly TRBD1 on 5 matching bases. The ends were cut back, 5 bases at V and 0 bases at J, with 11 bases in the middle. This CDR3 contains 15 residues. Germline CDR1 SGHTA, CDR2 FQGNSA. The CDR3: CASSPGAVSNQPQHF. In DNA form, the CDR3 reads TGTGCCAGCAGCCCCGGGGCAGTTAGCAATCAGCCCCAGCATTTT.

J is TRBJ2-1 and V is TRBV20-1, with no clear D. The V gene's germline CDR1 is DFQATT and CDR2 SNEGSKA (reference sequence). CDR3 length: 15 amino acids. Between the trimmed V and J ends, which lost 0 bases and 1 base, there was a span of 10 bases. The CDR3 protein is CSARDSRTSYNEQFF. In DNA, the CDR3 is TGCAGTGCTAGAGACAGCCGAACTTCCTACAATGAGCAGTTCTTC.

This clonotype was recorded many times. The chain joins TRBV20-1 to TRBJ1-4; the D is unclear. The CDR3 extends over 11 amino acids. CDR1 is DFQATT, CDR2 SNEGSKA, per germline (reference sequence). V was cut by 6 bases and J by 8 bases, with 10 bases left in between. CDR3 nucleotide sequence: TGCAGTGCGCACGGTGGGGAAAAACTGTTTTTT. Its translation: CSAHGGEKLFF.